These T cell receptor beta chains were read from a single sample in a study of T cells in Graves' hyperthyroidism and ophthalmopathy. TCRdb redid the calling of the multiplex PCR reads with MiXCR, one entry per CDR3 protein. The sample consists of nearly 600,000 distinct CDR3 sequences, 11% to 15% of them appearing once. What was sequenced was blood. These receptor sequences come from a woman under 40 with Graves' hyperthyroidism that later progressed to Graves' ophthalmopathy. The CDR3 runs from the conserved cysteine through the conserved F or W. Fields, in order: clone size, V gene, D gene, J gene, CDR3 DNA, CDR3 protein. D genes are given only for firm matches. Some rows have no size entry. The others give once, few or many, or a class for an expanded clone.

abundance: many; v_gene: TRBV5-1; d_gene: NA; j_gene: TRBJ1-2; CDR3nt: TGCGCCAGCAGCTTGGATCCCGGGTTCTCGGATGGCTACACCTTC; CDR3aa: CASSLDPGFSDGYTF
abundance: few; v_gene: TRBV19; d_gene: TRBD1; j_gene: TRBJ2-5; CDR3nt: TGTGCCAGTAGTCCCGGGACAGGATCGACCCAGTACTTC; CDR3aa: CASSPGTGSTQYF
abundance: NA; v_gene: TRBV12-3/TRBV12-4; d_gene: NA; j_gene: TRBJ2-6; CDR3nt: TGTGCCAGCACACAGGGTAACGGGGCCAACGTCCTGACTTTC; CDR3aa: CASTQGNGANVLTF
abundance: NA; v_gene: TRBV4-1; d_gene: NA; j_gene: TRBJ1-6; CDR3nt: TGCGCCAGCAGCCAAGATAGGGTTTCATACGAATATTCACCCCTCCACTTT; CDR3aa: CASSQDRVSYEYSPLHF
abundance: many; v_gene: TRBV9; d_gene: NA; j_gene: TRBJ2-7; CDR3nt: TGTGCCAGCAGCGTAGCGTTCGGCACCTACGAGCAGTACTTC; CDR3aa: CASSVAFGTYEQYF
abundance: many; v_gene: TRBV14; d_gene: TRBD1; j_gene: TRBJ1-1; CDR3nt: TGTGCCAGCAGTCTCGTGGGGACAGTCAGTGAAGCTTTCTTT; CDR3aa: CASSLVGTVSEAFF
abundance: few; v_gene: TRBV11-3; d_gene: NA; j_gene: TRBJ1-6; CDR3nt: TGTGCCAGCAGCCCCTTTTCCGATTCACCCCTCCACTTT; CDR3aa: CASSPFSDSPLHF
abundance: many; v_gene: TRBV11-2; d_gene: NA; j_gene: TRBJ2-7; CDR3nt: TGTGCCAGCAGCTTAGGCAGGCGATACGAGCAGTACTTC; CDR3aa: CASSLGRRYEQYF
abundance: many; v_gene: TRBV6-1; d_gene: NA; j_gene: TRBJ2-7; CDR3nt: TGTGCCAGCACAGATGGGATATGGGACGAGCAGTACTTC; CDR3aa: CASTDGIWDEQYF
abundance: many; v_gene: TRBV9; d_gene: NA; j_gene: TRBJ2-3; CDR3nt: TGTGCCAGCAGCGTAGTCGAAGGTTCAGATACGCAGTATTTT; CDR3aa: CASSVVEGSDTQYF
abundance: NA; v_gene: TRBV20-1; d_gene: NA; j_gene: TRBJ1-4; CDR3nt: TGCAGTGCTAGTACACCGACAACTAATGAAAAACTGTTTTTT; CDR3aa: CSASTPTTNEKLFF
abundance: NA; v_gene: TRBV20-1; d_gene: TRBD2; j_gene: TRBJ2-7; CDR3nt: TGCAGTGCCGAGCGGGAGTCGTACGAGCAGTACTTC; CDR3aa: CSAERESYEQYF
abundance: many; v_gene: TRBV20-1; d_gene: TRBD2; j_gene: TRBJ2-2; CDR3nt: TGCAGTGCCGTAACTAGCGCCACCGGGGAGCTGTTTTTT; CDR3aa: CSAVTSATGELFF
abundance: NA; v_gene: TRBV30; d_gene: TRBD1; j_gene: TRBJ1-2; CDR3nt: TGTGCCTGGTCAACCGGGACAGGGGATGGCTACACCTTC; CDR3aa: CAWSTGTGDGYTF
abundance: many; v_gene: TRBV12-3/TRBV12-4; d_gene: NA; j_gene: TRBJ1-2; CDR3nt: TGTGCCAGCAGTTTAGGGGACGGCTATGGCTACACCTTC; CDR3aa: CASSLGDGYGYTF
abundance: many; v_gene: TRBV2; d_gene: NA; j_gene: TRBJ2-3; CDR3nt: TGTGCCACAACCCAAGTAGATACGCAGTATTTT; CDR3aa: CATTQVDTQYF
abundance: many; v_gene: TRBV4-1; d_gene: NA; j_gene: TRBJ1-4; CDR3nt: TGCGCCAGCAGCCAAGATACGGGTAATGAAAAACTGTTTTTT; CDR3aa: CASSQDTGNEKLFF
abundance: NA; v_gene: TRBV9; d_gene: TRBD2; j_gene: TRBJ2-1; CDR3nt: TGTGCCAGCAGCGTCGCGACTAGCGGAGCCCCGTACAATGAGCAGTTCTTC; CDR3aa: CASSVATSGAPYNEQFF
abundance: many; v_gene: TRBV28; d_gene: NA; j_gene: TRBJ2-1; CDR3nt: TGTGCCAGCACATTCCCGGGCCCCTACAATGAGCAGTTCTTC; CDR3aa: CASTFPGPYNEQFF
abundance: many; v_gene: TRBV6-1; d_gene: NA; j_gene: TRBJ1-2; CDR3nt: TGTGCCAGCAGTTTCGAAGGGGGTCGAGGCTACACCTTC; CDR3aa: CASSFEGGRGYTF
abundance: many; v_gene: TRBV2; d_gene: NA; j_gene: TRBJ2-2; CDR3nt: TGTGCCAGCAGGGTAGATGGCACCCTTACCGGGGAGCTGTTTTTT; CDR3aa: CASRVDGTLTGELFF
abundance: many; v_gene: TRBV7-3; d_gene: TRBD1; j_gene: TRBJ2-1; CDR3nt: TGTGCCAGCAGTAAGGGACAGGGGATGTATTACAATGAGCAGTTCTTC; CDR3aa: CASSKGQGMYYNEQFF
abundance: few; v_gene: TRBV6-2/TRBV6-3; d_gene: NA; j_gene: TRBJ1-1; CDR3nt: TGTGCCAGCAGTTACGGTGCATCCACTGCTGAAGCTTTCTTT; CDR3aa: CASSYGASTAEAFF
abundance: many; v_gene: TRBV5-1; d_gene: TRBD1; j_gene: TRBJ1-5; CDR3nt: TGCGCCAGCAGCTTACGACAGGGGGAACAGCCCCAGCATTTT; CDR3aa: CASSLRQGEQPQHF
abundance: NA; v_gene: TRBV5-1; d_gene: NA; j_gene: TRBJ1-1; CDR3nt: TGCGCCAGCAGCTTGGTTCTATCGGGGATGAACACTGAAGCTTTCTTT; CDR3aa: CASSLVLSGMNTEAFF
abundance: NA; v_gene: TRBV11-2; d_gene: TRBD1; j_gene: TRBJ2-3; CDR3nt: TGTGCCAGCAGCTTAGTCTATTTGGGGACAGCTAGCACAGATACGCAGTATTTT; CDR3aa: CASSLVYLGTASTDTQYF
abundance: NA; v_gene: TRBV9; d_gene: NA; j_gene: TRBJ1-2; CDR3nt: TGTGCCAGCAGCGCCGTGAGTGTGGCGCAGGGGAGGCATGGCTACACCTTC; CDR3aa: CASSAVSVAQGRHGYTF
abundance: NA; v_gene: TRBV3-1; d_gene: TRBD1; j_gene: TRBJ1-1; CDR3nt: TGTGCCAGCAGCTGGACAGGGGCTTGGACGACTGAAGCTTTCTTT; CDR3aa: CASSWTGAWTTEAFF
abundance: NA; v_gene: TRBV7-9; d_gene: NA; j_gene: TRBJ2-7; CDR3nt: TGTGCCAGCAGCTCTGATACGGAGACCTACGAGCAGTACTTC; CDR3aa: CASSSDTETYEQYF
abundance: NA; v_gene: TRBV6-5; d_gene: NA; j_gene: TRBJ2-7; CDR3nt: TGTGCCAGCAGTTACAGGGCGTTACTCTACGAGCAGTACTTC; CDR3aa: CASSYRALLYEQYF
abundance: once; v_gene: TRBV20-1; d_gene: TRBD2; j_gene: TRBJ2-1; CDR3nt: TGCAGTCAAACCCGTGGCGGGAGCTCCTACAATGAGCAGTTCTTC; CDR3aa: CSQTRGGSSYNEQFF
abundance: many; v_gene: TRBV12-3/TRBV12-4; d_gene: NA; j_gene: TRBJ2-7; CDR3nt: TGTGCCAGCAGCTCCGTCCAAACAGGGGAGCAGTACTTC; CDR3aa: CASSSVQTGEQYF
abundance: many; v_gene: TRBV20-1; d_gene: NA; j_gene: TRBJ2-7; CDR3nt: TGCAGTGCTATTTTAGCGGTGGGCCACGAGCAGTACTTC; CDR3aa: CSAILAVGHEQYF
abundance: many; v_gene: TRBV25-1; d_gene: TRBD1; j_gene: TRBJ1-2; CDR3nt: TGTGCCAGCAGTGAACCAGGACAGGGCGGCTACACCTTC; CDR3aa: CASSEPGQGGYTF
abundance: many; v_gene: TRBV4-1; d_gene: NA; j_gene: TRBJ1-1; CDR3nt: TGCGCCAGCAGCCTCGAAGGGGCTCAGAACACTGAAGCTTTCTTT; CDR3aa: CASSLEGAQNTEAFF
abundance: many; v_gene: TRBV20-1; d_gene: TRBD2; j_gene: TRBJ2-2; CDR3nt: TGCAGTGCTAGCCCCCTAGCGGGAGCTACCGGGGAGCTGTTTTTT; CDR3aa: CSASPLAGATGELFF
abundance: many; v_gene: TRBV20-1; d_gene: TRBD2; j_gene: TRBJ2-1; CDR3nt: TGCAGTTTAGGGGCTAGCGGGAGGGCCGAGCATTACAATGAGCAGTTCTTC; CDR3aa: CSLGASGRAEHYNEQFF
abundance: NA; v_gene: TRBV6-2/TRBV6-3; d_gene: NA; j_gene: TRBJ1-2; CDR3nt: TGTGCCAGCCATACACTTCATTTTCCAGGGCATTATGGCTACACCTTC; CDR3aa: CASHTLHFPGHYGYTF
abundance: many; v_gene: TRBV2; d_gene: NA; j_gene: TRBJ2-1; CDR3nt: TGTGCCAGCAGTGTAGCGGAAGACAATGAGCAGTTCTTC; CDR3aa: CASSVAEDNEQFF
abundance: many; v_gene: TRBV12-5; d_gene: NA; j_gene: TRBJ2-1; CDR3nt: TGTGCTAGTGGTTTGGACAGGAGCTCCTACAATGAGCAGTTCTTC; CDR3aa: CASGLDRSSYNEQFF
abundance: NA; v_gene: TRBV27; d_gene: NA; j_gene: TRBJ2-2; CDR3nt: TGTGCCAACGCATTCCACGTCAACACCGGGGAGCTGTTTTTT; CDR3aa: CANAFHVNTGELFF
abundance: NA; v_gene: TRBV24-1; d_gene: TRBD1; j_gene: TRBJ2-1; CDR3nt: TGTGCCAGTGATTTAAACTCCGGGACAGGGGCCGGGGAGCAGTTCTTC; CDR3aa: CASDLNSGTGAGEQFF
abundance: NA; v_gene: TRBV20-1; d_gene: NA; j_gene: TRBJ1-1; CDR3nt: TGCAGTGCTAGAGATCCGAGTGGGGGTGGGGGTCGGTGGTCTGAAGCTTTCTTT; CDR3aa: CSARDPSGGGGRWSEAFF
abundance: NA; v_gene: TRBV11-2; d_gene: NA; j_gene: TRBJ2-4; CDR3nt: TGTGCCAGCAGCGTAGATGGCCCTGCAGATTCAAACATTCAGTACTTC; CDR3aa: CASSVDGPADSNIQYF
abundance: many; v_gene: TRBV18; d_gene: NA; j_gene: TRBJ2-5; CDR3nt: TGTGCCAGCCTCGCAGGGCAAGAGACCCAGTACTTC; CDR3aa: CASLAGQETQYF
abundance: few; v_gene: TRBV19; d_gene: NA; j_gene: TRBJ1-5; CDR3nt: TGTGCCAGTAGTACCAGCTTAAATCAGCCCCAGCATTTT; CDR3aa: CASSTSLNQPQHF